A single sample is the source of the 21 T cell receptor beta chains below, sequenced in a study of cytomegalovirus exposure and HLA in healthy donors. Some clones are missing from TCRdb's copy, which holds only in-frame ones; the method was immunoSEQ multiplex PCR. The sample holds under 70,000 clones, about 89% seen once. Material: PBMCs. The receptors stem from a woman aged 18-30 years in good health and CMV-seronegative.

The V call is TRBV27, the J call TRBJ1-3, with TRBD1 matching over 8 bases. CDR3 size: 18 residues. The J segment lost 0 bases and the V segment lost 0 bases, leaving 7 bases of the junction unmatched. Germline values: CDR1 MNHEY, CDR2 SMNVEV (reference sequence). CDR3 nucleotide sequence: TGTGCCAGCAGTTTATCCTGGACAGGGTTAATCTCTGGAAACACCATATATTTT. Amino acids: CASSLSWTGLISGNTIYF.

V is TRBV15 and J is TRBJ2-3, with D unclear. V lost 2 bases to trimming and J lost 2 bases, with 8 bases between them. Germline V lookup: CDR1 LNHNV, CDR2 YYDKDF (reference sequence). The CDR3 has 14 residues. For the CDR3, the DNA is TGTGCCACCAGCAGACCAGACAACACAGATACGCAGTATTTT. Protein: CATSRPDNTDTQYF.

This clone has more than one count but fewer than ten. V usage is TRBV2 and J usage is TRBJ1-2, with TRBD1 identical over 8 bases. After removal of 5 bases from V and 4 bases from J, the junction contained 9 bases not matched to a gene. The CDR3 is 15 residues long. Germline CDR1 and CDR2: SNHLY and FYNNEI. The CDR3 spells CASSSQGALGYGYTF. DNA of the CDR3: TGTGCCAGCAGTTCCCAGGGGGCGCTCGGCTATGGCTACACCTTC.

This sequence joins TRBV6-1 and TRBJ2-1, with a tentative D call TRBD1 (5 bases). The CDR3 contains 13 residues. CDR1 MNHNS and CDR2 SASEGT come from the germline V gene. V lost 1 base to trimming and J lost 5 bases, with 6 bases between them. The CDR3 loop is CASSEVQDNEQFF. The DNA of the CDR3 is TGTGCCAGCAGTGAAGTACAGGACAATGAGCAGTTCTTC.

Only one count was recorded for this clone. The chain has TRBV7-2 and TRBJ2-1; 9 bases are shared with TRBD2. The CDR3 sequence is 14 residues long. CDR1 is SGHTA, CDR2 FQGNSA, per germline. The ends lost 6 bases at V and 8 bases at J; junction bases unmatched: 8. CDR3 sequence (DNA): TGTGCCAGCAGTAGACTAGCGGAAGGGTATGAGCAGTTCTTC. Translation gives CASSRLAEGYEQFF.

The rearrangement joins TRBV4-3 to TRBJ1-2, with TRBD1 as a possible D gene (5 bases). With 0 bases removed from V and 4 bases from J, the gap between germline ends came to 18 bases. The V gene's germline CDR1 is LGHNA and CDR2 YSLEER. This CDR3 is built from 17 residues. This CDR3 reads CASSQDWASGESYGYTF. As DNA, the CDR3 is TGCGCCAGCAGCCAAGATTGGGCTTCGGGGGAAAGCTATGGCTACACCTTC.

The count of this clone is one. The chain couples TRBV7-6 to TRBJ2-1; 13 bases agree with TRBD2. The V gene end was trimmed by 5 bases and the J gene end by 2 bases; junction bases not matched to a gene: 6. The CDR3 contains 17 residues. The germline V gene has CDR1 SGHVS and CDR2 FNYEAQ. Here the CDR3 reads CASSQGTSGEAYNEQFF. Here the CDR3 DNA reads TGTGCCAGCAGCCAAGGGACTAGCGGGGAAGCCTACAATGAGCAGTTCTTC.

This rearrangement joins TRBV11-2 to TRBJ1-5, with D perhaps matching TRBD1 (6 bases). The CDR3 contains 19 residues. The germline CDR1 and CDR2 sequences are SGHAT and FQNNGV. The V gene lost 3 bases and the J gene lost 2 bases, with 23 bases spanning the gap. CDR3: CASSFKTIGRTARNQPQHF. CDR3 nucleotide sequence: TGTGCCAGCAGCTTTAAAACCATTGGAAGGACAGCCCGCAATCAGCCCCAGCATTTT.

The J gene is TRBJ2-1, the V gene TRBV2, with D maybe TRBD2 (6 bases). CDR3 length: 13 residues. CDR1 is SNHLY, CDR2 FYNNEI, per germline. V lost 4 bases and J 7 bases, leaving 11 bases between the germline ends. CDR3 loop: CASSGLGGNEQFF. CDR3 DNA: TGTGCCAGCAGTGGTTTAGGAGGGAATGAGCAGTTCTTC.

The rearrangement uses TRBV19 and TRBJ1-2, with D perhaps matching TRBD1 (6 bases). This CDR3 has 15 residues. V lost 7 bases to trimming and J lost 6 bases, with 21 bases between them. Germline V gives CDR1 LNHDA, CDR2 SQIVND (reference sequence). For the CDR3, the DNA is TGTGCCAGTACCCGTCGTCGTCAGGGGCCTGATGGCTACACCTTC. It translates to CASTRRRQGPDGYTF.

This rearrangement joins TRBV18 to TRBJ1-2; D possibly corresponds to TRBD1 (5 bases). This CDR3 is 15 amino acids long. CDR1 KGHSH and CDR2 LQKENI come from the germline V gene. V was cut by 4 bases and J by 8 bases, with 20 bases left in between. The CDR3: CASSLPLGLRWGYTF. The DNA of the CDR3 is TGTGCCAGCTCACTCCCGCTGGGGCTAAGGTGGGGCTACACCTTC.

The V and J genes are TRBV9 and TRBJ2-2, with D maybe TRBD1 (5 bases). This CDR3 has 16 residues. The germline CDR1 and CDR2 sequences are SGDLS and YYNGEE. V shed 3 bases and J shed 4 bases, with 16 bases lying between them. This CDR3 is CASSAGQLRSTGELFF. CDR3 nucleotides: TGTGCCAGCAGCGCCGGACAACTACGTTCCACCGGGGAGCTGTTTTTT. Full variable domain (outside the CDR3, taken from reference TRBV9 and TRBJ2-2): DSGVTQTPKHLITATGQRVTLRCSPRSGDLSVYWYQQSLDQGLQFLIQYYNGEERAKGNILERFSAQQFPDLHSELNLSSLELGDSALYFCASSAGQLRSTGELFFGEGSRLTVL.

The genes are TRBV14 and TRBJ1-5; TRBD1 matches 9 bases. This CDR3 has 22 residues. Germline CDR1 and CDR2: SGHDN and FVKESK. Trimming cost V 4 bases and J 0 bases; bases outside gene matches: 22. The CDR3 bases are TGTGCCAGCAGCCGAACCAGGCTGAGTGGTACAGGGGGCCCGGCTAGCAATCAGCCCCAGCATTTT. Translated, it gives CASSRTRLSGTGGPASNQPQHF. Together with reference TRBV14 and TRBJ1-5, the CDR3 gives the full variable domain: EAGVTQFPSHSVIEKGQTVTLRCDPISGHDNLYWYRRVMGKEIKFLLHFVKESKQDESGMPNNRFLAERTGGTYSTLKVQPAELEDSGVYFCASSRTRLSGTGGPASNQPQHFGDGTRLSIL.

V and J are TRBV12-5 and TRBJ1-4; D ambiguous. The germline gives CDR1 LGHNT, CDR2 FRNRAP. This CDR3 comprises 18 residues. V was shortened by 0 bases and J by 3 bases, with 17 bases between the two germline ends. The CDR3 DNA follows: TGTGCTAGTGGTTTGGTACCAACTTATTTTGCGCCTAATGAAAAACTGTTTTTT. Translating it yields CASGLVPTYFAPNEKLFF.

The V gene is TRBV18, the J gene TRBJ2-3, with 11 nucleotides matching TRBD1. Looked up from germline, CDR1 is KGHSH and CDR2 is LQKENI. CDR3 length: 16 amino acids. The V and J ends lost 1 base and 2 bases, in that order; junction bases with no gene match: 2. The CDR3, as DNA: TGTGCCAGCTCACCACGGACAGGGGGCCCCACAGATACGCAGTATTTT. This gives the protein CASSPRTGGPTDTQYF.

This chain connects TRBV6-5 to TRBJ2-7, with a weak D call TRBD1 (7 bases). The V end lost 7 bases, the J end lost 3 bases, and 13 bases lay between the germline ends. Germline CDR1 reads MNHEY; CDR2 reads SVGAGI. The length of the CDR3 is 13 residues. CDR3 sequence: CASKAGQFYEQYF. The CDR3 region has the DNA TGTGCCAGCAAGGCGGGACAGTTCTACGAGCAGTACTTC.

The CDR3 nucleotides are TGCGCCAGCAGCCTCGACTCAAAGATGAGGAACACTGAAGCTTTCTTT. Translation gives CASSLDSKMRNTEAFF. This rearrangement joins TRBV5-1 to TRBJ1-1, with D unclear. CDR1 is SGHRS and CDR2 is YFSETQ in the germline V gene. CDR3 length: 16 residues. Trimming stripped 4 bases from V and 1 base from J, with 17 bases between.

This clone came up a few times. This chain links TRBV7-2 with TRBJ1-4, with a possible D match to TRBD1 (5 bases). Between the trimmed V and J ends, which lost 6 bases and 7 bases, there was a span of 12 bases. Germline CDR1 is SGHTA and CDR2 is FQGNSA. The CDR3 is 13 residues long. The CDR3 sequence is CASSKGSGEKLFF. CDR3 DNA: TGTGCCAGCAGTAAGGGGTCCGGTGAAAAACTGTTTTTT.

In nucleotides, the CDR3 is TGTGCCAGCAGCTTAGATGTTAGGAGCTCCTATAATTCACCCCTCCACTTT. Encoded protein: CASSLDVRSSYNSPLHF. The rearrangement joins TRBV7-2 to TRBJ1-6; D call uncertain. Looked up from germline, CDR1 is SGHTA and CDR2 is FQGNSA. Trimming stripped 1 base from V and 0 bases from J, with 10 bases between. CDR3 length: 17 amino acids.

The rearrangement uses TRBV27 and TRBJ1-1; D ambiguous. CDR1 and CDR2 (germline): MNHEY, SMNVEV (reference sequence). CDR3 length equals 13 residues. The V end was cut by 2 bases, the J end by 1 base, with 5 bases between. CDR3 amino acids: CASSLPGNTEAFF. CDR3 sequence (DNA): TGTGCCAGCAGTTTACCCGGGAACACTGAAGCTTTCTTT.

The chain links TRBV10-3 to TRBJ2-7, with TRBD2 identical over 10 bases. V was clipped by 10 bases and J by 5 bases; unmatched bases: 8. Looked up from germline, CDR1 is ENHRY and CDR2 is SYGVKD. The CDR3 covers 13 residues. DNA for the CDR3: TGTGCCACAACCGGGACTAGCGACCACGAGCAGTACTTC. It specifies CATTGTSDHEQYF.